Sequencing of this T cell receptor (beta chain) was carried out in a study of PD-L1 blockade in urothelial cancer. In the study overall: Atezolizumab was started by patients around 2014 at 1,200 mg intravenously every 3 weeks. Study-wide points: Below-median pretreatment blood TCR clonality predicted better survival.

Time point specified: pretreatment peripheral blood. Of note for this clone: What it binds is unknown.

V dropped 5 bases and J dropped 0 bases, with 20 bases sitting between them. The CDR3 consists of 19 residues. In germline, CDR1 is MDHEN, CDR2 SYDVKM. The method was immunoSEQ multiplex PCR; TCRdb's version includes in-frame clones alone and lacks a portion of them. Among about 130,000 clones listed, 84% were seen once. The rearrangement links TRBV28 to TRBJ1-6; D remains unclear. This TCR derives from a man aged 45-65 years with urothelial cancer. Specimen: PBMCs, collected around atezolizumab (anti-PD-L1) treatment. The CDR3: CASSPPTLNFYSYNSPLHF. CDR3 DNA sequence: TGTGCCAGCAGTCCCCCGACACTCAACTTTTACTCCTATAATTCACCCCTCCACTTT.